Presented here are 10 T cell receptor beta chains from one specimen sequenced in a study of radiotherapy plus CTLA-4 blockade in lung cancer (dated by TCRdb to between 2018 and 2020). Libraries were made using the immunoSEQ multiplex PCR assay. Not all clones reach the TCRdb copy of this immuneACCESS table, which keeps in-frame sequences only. Checked studies attribute under half of the gap to unresolved V genes and leave the rest unexplained. Present in this sample are around 80,000 clones, roughly 80% of which were seen just once. The top ten clones comprise around 10% of the sample. The sample here was peripheral blood, taken from a patient treated with radiotherapy plus ipilimumab. These receptors all stem from a human donor with non-small cell lung cancer whose response to radiotherapy plus ipilimumab could not be evaluated.

This sequence joins TRBV29-1 and TRBJ1-4, with 8 bases that match TRBD1. This CDR3 contains 13 residues. The germline gives CDR1 SQVTM, CDR2 ANQGSEA. With V trimmed by 7 bases and J by 4 bases, 5 bases remained unmatched. DNA for the CDR3: TGCAGCGCTGGGACAGGCTTTAATGAAAAACTGTTTTTT. Translated, it gives CSAGTGFNEKLFF.

The chain recombines TRBV2 with TRBJ1-1; D unclear. Deletions cut 2 bases from V and 0 bases from J, with 7 bases between. Germline lookup yields CDR1 SNHLY and CDR2 FYNNEI. The length of the CDR3 is 14 residues. The CDR3 sequence is CASSEYGMNTEAFF. DNA for the CDR3: TGTGCCAGCAGTGAATACGGTATGAACACTGAAGCTTTCTTT.

The gene calls are TRBV15 and TRBJ1-1; D may be TRBD1 (5 bases). V gave up 3 bases and J gave up 5 bases, with 13 bases separating them. The V gene's germline CDR1 is LNHNV and CDR2 YYDKDF (reference sequence). CDR3 length: 14 residues. DNA for the CDR3: TGTGCCACCAGCAGTTCTCAGGGAGGTACTGAAGCTTTCTTT. This codes for CATSSSQGGTEAFF.

The chain is built from TRBV7-3 and TRBJ2-1; TRBD2 matches 9 bases. CDR3 size: 17 residues. Unmatched junction bases numbered 6, after V lost 2 bases and J lost 1 base. Germline V gene lookup returns CDR1 SGHTA and CDR2 FQGTGA. CDR3 coding DNA: TGTGCCAGCAGCTTATATCCTAGCGGGGTGTCCTACAATGAGCAGTTCTTC. Its translation is CASSLYPSGVSYNEQFF.

The genes are TRBV28 and TRBJ1-1, with a possible D match to TRBD1 (5 bases). Trimming cost V 3 bases and J 6 bases, with 20 bases left between them. Germline lookup yields CDR1 MDHEN and CDR2 SYDVKM. This CDR3 contains 16 residues. The CDR3 coding sequence is TGTGCCAGCAGTTTGTACAGGAGTACAGCCGACTCTGAAGCTTTCTTT. This codes for CASSLYRSTADSEAFF.

This clone was observed a few times. The rearrangement links TRBV21-1 to TRBJ2-7; the table's D call, TRBD2, was not checked against the DNA. TRBV21-1 is a listed pseudogene. The CDR3 loop spans 14 amino acids. The CDR3 DNA reads TGTGCCAGCAGCAGCCGCCCTGTTGAGGACGAGCAGTACTTC. Its translation is CASSSRPVEDEQYF.

The chain recombines TRBV4-1 with TRBJ1-1; TRBD1 matches at 8 bases. Germline V gives CDR1 MGHRA, CDR2 YSYEKL. V lost 3 bases to trimming and J lost 4 bases; unmatched junction nucleotides: 10. The CDR3 is made up of 16 amino acids. CDR3 in amino acids: CASSQKQGGVGTEAFF. The DNA of the CDR3 is TGCGCCAGCAGCCAGAAACAGGGGGGAGTTGGCACTGAAGCTTTCTTT.

This clone has a single count. The chain joins TRBV5-1 to TRBJ2-7; 8 nucleotides match TRBD2. V lost 1 base to trimming and J lost 2 bases; unmatched junction nucleotides: 2. The CDR3 covers 14 residues. Germline V gene data show CDR1 as SGHRS and CDR2 as YFSETQ. Written as DNA, the CDR3 is TGCGCCAGCAGCTTGACGGGGGGGACCTACGAGCAGTACTTC. Its protein is CASSLTGGTYEQYF.

The CDR3 DNA reads TGTGCCAGCAGCCAAGATGCCAGGGCGAACACCGGGGAGCTGTTTTTT. Its translation is CASSQDARANTGELFF. The gene calls are TRBV4-2 and TRBJ2-2; D may be TRBD1 (5 bases). The germline CDR1 and CDR2 sequences are LGHNA and YNFKEQ. Trimming took 0 bases from V and 0 from J, leaving 8 bases between them. The CDR3 contains 16 residues.

The chain recombines TRBV2 with TRBJ2-5, with TRBD1 identical over 9 bases. This CDR3 is built from 14 residues. The junction had 6 bases not matched to a gene; V was cut back by 4 bases and J by 6 bases. Germline CDR1 and CDR2: SNHLY and FYNNEI. As DNA, the CDR3 is TGTGCCAGCAGTGCGGCGACAGGGGGGCAGACCCAGTACTTC. Residues: CASSAATGGQTQYF.